Listed below are T cell receptor beta chains from one sample, sequenced in a study of CD4 T cells in relation to SARS-CoV-2 and coronaviruses. Generated by immunoSEQ multiplex PCR, the TCRdb table keeps only in-frame clones and is missing some. The sample shows about 36,000 clones, 70% to 80% of them seen only once. These TCRs are of unknown antigen specificity. Sequencing was performed on memory CD4+ T cells from PBMCs, cultured in vitro. The receptors originated from an adult with COVID-19. The CDR3 runs from the conserved cysteine through the conserved F or W. Each record gives: clone size, D gene, J gene, V gene, CDR3 DNA, CDR3 protein. A D gene is named only where the DNA matches it firmly. Clone size is stated in some rows and not others, as once, few, many or a class when expanded.

abundance: .
d_gene: TRBD1
j_gene: TRBJ2-3
v_gene: TRBV30
CDR3nt: TGTGCCTGGAGTGTCGGGACAGGGTCCACAGATACGCAGTATTTT
CDR3aa: CAWSVGTGSTDTQYF

abundance: .
d_gene: .
j_gene: TRBJ2-5
v_gene: TRBV6-6
CDR3nt: TGTGCCAGCAGTTACCCACCCCAAGAGACCCAGTACTTC
CDR3aa: CASSYPPQETQYF

abundance: .
d_gene: .
j_gene: TRBJ1-4
v_gene: TRBV6-5
CDR3nt: TGTGCCAGCAGTTATTCCGGGGGTGCTAATGAAAAACTGTTTTTT
CDR3aa: CASSYSGGANEKLFF

abundance: .
d_gene: .
j_gene: TRBJ1-5
v_gene: TRBV7-8
CDR3nt: TGTGCCAGCAGCCCAGACGGGGGGGGACGGTCTAATCAGCCCCAGCATTTT
CDR3aa: CASSPDGGGRSNQPQHF

abundance: .
d_gene: .
j_gene: TRBJ2-1
v_gene: TRBV27
CDR3nt: TGTGCCAGCAGTCCTAGATCCCATTCGGTTGATGAGCAGTTCTTC
CDR3aa: CASSPRSHSVDEQFF

abundance: medium-sized
d_gene: .
j_gene: TRBJ2-3
v_gene: TRBV6-4
CDR3nt: TGTGCCAGCAGTGACAGGGGAACCACAGATACGCAGTATTTT
CDR3aa: CASSDRGTTDTQYF

abundance: .
d_gene: .
j_gene: TRBJ1-2
v_gene: TRBV5-6
CDR3nt: TGTGCCAGCAGCTCCCCAAACAGTTGGCGGGGCTATGGCTACACCTTC
CDR3aa: CASSSPNSWRGYGYTF

abundance: medium-sized
d_gene: TRBD1
j_gene: TRBJ1-1
v_gene: TRBV12-3/TRBV12-4
CDR3nt: TGTGCCAGCAACAGGGGGCCGAACACTGAAGCTTTCTTT
CDR3aa: CASNRGPNTEAFF

abundance: .
d_gene: TRBD2
j_gene: TRBJ2-1
v_gene: TRBV24-1
CDR3nt: TGTGCCACCAGTGATACTAGCGGGAGTGTCTATGAGCAGTTCTTC
CDR3aa: CATSDTSGSVYEQFF

abundance: .
d_gene: TRBD2
j_gene: TRBJ2-2
v_gene: TRBV7-9
CDR3nt: TGTGCCAGCAGCTTAGTAGCGGGAGCCGGGGAGCTGTTTTTT
CDR3aa: CASSLVAGAGELFF

abundance: .
d_gene: TRBD1
j_gene: TRBJ2-5
v_gene: TRBV18
CDR3nt: TGTGCCAGCTCAGCCGGACAGGGTTCCTTAGAGACCCAGTACTTC
CDR3aa: CASSAGQGSLETQYF

abundance: .
d_gene: TRBD2
j_gene: TRBJ2-3
v_gene: TRBV7-9
CDR3nt: TGTGCCAGCAGCTCGACTAGCGGGAGGGGGACAGATACGCAGTATTTT
CDR3aa: CASSSTSGRGTDTQYF

abundance: few
d_gene: TRBD1
j_gene: TRBJ1-2
v_gene: TRBV5-1
CDR3nt: TGCGCCAGCAGCTTGTCTACGGGACAGACTAACTATGGCTACACCTTC
CDR3aa: CASSLSTGQTNYGYTF

abundance: .
d_gene: .
j_gene: TRBJ2-2
v_gene: TRBV4-1
CDR3nt: TGCGCCAGCAGCCAACTAAGACTAGTGTCCGGGGAGCTGTTTTTT
CDR3aa: CASSQLRLVSGELFF

abundance: .
d_gene: TRBD2
j_gene: TRBJ2-1
v_gene: TRBV7-2
CDR3nt: TGTGCCAGCAGTCTTACGCTAGCGGGCTATTACAATGAGCAGTTCTTC
CDR3aa: CASSLTLAGYYNEQFF

abundance: .
d_gene: TRBD2
j_gene: TRBJ2-1
v_gene: TRBV20-1
CDR3nt: TGCAGTGCTAGTGCTAGCGGGCTTCCCTACAATGAGCAGTTCTTC
CDR3aa: CSASASGLPYNEQFF

abundance: few
d_gene: .
j_gene: TRBJ2-5
v_gene: TRBV24-1
CDR3nt: TGTGCCACCAGTGGGGCCAGGTTAGAGACCCAGTACTTC
CDR3aa: CATSGARLETQYF

abundance: once
d_gene: TRBD2
j_gene: TRBJ2-1
v_gene: TRBV9
CDR3nt: TGTGCCAGCAGCGTAGCTAGCGGGCGGGTCCATGAGCAGTTCTTC
CDR3aa: CASSVASGRVHEQFF

abundance: .
d_gene: .
j_gene: TRBJ1-1
v_gene: TRBV5-1
CDR3nt: TGCGCCAGCAGCTTGGGAGCAGGCCCGAACACTGAAGCTTTCTTT
CDR3aa: CASSLGAGPNTEAFF

abundance: .
d_gene: TRBD1
j_gene: TRBJ2-7
v_gene: TRBV24-1
CDR3nt: TGTGCCACCAGTGACCCTAAGGCGACAGGGTTCTACGAGCAGTACTTC
CDR3aa: CATSDPKATGFYEQYF

abundance: few
d_gene: .
j_gene: TRBJ2-1
v_gene: TRBV30
CDR3nt: TGTGCCTGGGGCAGCGGAAGGTACAATGAGCAGTTCTTC
CDR3aa: CAWGSGRYNEQFF

abundance: .
d_gene: TRBD2
j_gene: TRBJ2-7
v_gene: TRBV11-3
CDR3nt: TGTGCCAGCTCTAGCGGGAGAGGCGAGCAGTACTTC
CDR3aa: CASSSGRGEQYF

abundance: few
d_gene: TRBD1
j_gene: TRBJ2-7
v_gene: TRBV6-5
CDR3nt: TGTGCCAGCAAATTTGGACAGGGTAGCGACGAGCAGTACTTC
CDR3aa: CASKFGQGSDEQYF

abundance: .
d_gene: TRBD1
j_gene: TRBJ1-6
v_gene: TRBV19
CDR3nt: TGTGCCAGTAGCCCGGGACAGGGAAATTCACCCCTCCACTTT
CDR3aa: CASSPGQGNSPLHF

abundance: few
d_gene: .
j_gene: TRBJ1-5
v_gene: TRBV3-1/TRBV3-2
CDR3nt: TGTGCCAGCAGCCAACAGGTTAGCAATCAGCCCCAGCATTTT
CDR3aa: CASSQQVSNQPQHF

abundance: .
d_gene: .
j_gene: TRBJ2-7
v_gene: TRBV7-9
CDR3nt: TGTGCCAGCGCTAGTACCCCCTTTGAGCAGTACTTC
CDR3aa: CASASTPFEQYF

abundance: .
d_gene: .
j_gene: TRBJ2-6
v_gene: TRBV14
CDR3nt: TGTGCCAGCAGCCAAGCGCAGGGATCTGGGGCCAACGTCCTGACTTTC
CDR3aa: CASSQAQGSGANVLTF

abundance: .
d_gene: TRBD2
j_gene: TRBJ2-5
v_gene: TRBV25-1
CDR3nt: TGTGCCAGCAGTGAAAGGTGGCTAGCGGGAAAAGAGACCCAGTACTTC
CDR3aa: CASSERWLAGKETQYF

abundance: .
d_gene: .
j_gene: TRBJ2-3
v_gene: TRBV18
CDR3nt: TGTGCCAGCTCACCTACCCTGGTGGGAGCCACAGATACGCAGTATTTT
CDR3aa: CASSPTLVGATDTQYF

abundance: .
d_gene: TRBD2
j_gene: TRBJ2-3
v_gene: TRBV13
CDR3nt: TGTGCCAGCACGGGACTAGCGGGAGTAGATACGCAGTATTTT
CDR3aa: CASTGLAGVDTQYF

abundance: .
d_gene: TRBD2
j_gene: TRBJ2-7
v_gene: TRBV7-2
CDR3nt: TGTGCCAGCAGCTTAGGTAGCGGGATAGGTTTACTCTACGAGCAGTACTTC
CDR3aa: CASSLGSGIGLLYEQYF

abundance: .
d_gene: .
j_gene: TRBJ2-1
v_gene: TRBV6-2/TRBV6-3
CDR3nt: TGTGCCAGCAGTTACTTGTACGGGATTTCCTACAATGAGCAGTTCTTC
CDR3aa: CASSYLYGISYNEQFF

abundance: few
d_gene: .
j_gene: TRBJ1-2
v_gene: TRBV11-2
CDR3nt: TGTGCCAGCAGCTTAAGTCAAGGGCAGGGTAATGGCTACACCTTC
CDR3aa: CASSLSQGQGNGYTF

abundance: few
d_gene: .
j_gene: TRBJ2-1
v_gene: TRBV7-9
CDR3nt: TGTGCCAGCAGCTCCAGACTAGCATCTGGGACATACAATGAGCAGTTCTTC
CDR3aa: CASSSRLASGTYNEQFF

abundance: .
d_gene: .
j_gene: TRBJ2-7
v_gene: TRBV14
CDR3nt: TGTGCCAGCAGCCAAGCTCGACGGCAGTACTTC
CDR3aa: CASSQARRQYF

abundance: .
d_gene: .
j_gene: TRBJ2-5
v_gene: TRBV29-1
CDR3nt: TGCAGCGTTGGAGTAGACATCCAAGAGACCCAGTACTTC
CDR3aa: CSVGVDIQETQYF

abundance: .
d_gene: .
j_gene: TRBJ1-5
v_gene: TRBV19
CDR3nt: TGTGCCAGTAGTCGGCAGTTCAATCAGCCCCAGCATTTT
CDR3aa: CASSRQFNQPQHF

abundance: .
d_gene: TRBD1
j_gene: TRBJ2-4
v_gene: TRBV7-8
CDR3nt: TGTGCCAGCAGCTTACTAAGGGACAGAAACATTCAGTACTTC
CDR3aa: CASSLLRDRNIQYF

abundance: .
d_gene: TRBD2
j_gene: TRBJ2-7
v_gene: TRBV28
CDR3nt: TGTGCCAGTCTAGCGGGGGGAAGTAACTACGAGCAGTACTTC
CDR3aa: CASLAGGSNYEQYF

abundance: once
d_gene: .
j_gene: TRBJ2-3
v_gene: TRBV7-9
CDR3nt: TGTGCCAGCAGCTCATCTCTATCGGGGATCCATTTT
CDR3aa: CASSSSLSGIHF

abundance: .
d_gene: .
j_gene: TRBJ2-7
v_gene: TRBV2
CDR3nt: TGTGCCAGCATAAGGGTTAGGGCTTACGAGCAGTACTTC
CDR3aa: CASIRVRAYEQYF

abundance: few
d_gene: TRBD1
j_gene: TRBJ2-1
v_gene: TRBV7-9
CDR3nt: TGTGCCAGCAGCTCGGACAGGAGCTCCTACAATGAGCAGTTCTTC
CDR3aa: CASSSDRSSYNEQFF

abundance: few
d_gene: TRBD1
j_gene: TRBJ1-2
v_gene: TRBV6-1
CDR3nt: TGTGCCAGCAGTGAAGCGCGGGACAGGGCCTACACCTTC
CDR3aa: CASSEARDRAYTF

abundance: .
d_gene: .
j_gene: TRBJ1-1
v_gene: TRBV14
CDR3nt: TGTGCCAGCAGCCAAGGGGGGGAAGCTTTCTTT
CDR3aa: CASSQGGEAFF

abundance: .
d_gene: .
j_gene: TRBJ2-1
v_gene: TRBV7-9
CDR3nt: TGTGCCAGCAGCCAAGACCCAGGGAGCGAGCAGTTCTTC
CDR3aa: CASSQDPGSEQFF

abundance: .
d_gene: TRBD2
j_gene: TRBJ2-1
v_gene: TRBV6-4
CDR3nt: TGTGCCAGCAGTGACACTAGCGGGAGCTACAATGAGCAGTTCTTC
CDR3aa: CASSDTSGSYNEQFF

abundance: .
d_gene: .
j_gene: TRBJ1-5
v_gene: TRBV19
CDR3nt: TGTGCCAGTAATCTCGTGGGGAGGGGAAGCAATCAGCCCCAGCATTTT
CDR3aa: CASNLVGRGSNQPQHF

abundance: .
d_gene: .
j_gene: TRBJ2-3
v_gene: TRBV7-6
CDR3nt: TGTGCCAGCAGCTTAGGCCTGGGAAACACAGATACGCAGTATTTT
CDR3aa: CASSLGLGNTDTQYF

abundance: .
d_gene: TRBD1
j_gene: TRBJ2-2
v_gene: TRBV18
CDR3nt: TGTGCCAGCTCACTTCGACAGGGATTTACCGGGGAGCTGTTTTTT
CDR3aa: CASSLRQGFTGELFF

abundance: .
d_gene: .
j_gene: TRBJ2-1
v_gene: TRBV5-1
CDR3nt: TGCGCCAGCAGCGACCCCCTCCCGGGGGGCGGTAATGAGCAGTTCTTC
CDR3aa: CASSDPLPGGGNEQFF

abundance: .
d_gene: .
j_gene: TRBJ2-7
v_gene: TRBV7-2
CDR3nt: TGTGCCAGCAGCTTAACACGAAGCAGCTCCTACGAGCAGTACTTC
CDR3aa: CASSLTRSSSYEQYF

abundance: .
d_gene: .
j_gene: TRBJ2-7
v_gene: TRBV30
CDR3nt: TGTGCCTGGCACGGGGGAAGAGACGGCTACGAGCAGTACTTC
CDR3aa: CAWHGGRDGYEQYF

abundance: .
d_gene: .
j_gene: TRBJ2-1
v_gene: TRBV6-6
CDR3nt: TGTGCCAGCAGTCCGCGGACTTCCTACAATGAGCAGTTCTTC
CDR3aa: CASSPRTSYNEQFF

abundance: .
d_gene: .
j_gene: TRBJ1-2
v_gene: TRBV2
CDR3nt: TGTGCCAGCAATCTGCAGGGCAGTGGCTACACCTTC
CDR3aa: CASNLQGSGYTF

abundance: .
d_gene: .
j_gene: TRBJ2-5
v_gene: TRBV1
CDR3nt: TGCACCAGCAGCCGACTAGGCGCCGAGACCCAGTACTTC
CDR3aa: CTSSRLGAETQYF